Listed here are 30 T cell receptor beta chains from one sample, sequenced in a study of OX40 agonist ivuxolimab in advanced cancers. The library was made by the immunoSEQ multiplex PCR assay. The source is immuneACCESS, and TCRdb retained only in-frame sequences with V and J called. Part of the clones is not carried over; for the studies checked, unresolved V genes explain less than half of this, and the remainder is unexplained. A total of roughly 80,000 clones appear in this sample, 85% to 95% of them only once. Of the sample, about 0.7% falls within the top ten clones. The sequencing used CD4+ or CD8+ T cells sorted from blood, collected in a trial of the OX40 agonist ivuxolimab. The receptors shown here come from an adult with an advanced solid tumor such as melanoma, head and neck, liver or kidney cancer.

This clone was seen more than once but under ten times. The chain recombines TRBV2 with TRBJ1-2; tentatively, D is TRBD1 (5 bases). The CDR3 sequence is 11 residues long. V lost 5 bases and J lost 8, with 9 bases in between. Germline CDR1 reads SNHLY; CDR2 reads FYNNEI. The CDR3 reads CASSSTGGYTF. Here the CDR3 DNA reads TGTGCCAGCAGTTCAACAGGCGGCTACACCTTC.

CDR3 amino acids: CASSHRQGANEKLFF. CDR3 nucleotides: TGTGCCAGCTCGCACAGACAGGGGGCAAATGAAAAACTGTTTTTT. V is TRBV18 and J is TRBJ1-4, with TRBD1 matching 10 bases. The CDR3 sequence is 15 residues long. Germline assignment: CDR1 KGHSH and CDR2 LQKENI. Trimming cost V 6 bases and J 5 bases; bases outside gene matches: 6.

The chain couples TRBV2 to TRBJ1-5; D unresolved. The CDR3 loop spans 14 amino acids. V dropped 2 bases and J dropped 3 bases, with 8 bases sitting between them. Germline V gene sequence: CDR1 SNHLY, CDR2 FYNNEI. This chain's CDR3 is CASSERATNQPQHF. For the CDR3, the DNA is TGTGCCAGCAGTGAACGGGCCACCAATCAGCCCCAGCATTTT.

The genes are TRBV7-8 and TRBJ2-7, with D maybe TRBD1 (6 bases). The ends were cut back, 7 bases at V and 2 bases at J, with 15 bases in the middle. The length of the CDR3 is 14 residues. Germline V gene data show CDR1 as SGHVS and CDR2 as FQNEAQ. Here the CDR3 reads CASTWGTTTYEQYF. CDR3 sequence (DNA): TGTGCCAGCACCTGGGGGACAACAACCTACGAGCAGTACTTC.

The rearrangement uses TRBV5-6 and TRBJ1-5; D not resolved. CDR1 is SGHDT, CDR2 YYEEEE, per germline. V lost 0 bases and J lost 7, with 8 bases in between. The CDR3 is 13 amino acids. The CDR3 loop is CASSLGEGQPQHF. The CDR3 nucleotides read TGTGCCAGCAGCTTGGGGGAAGGCCAGCCCCAGCATTTT.

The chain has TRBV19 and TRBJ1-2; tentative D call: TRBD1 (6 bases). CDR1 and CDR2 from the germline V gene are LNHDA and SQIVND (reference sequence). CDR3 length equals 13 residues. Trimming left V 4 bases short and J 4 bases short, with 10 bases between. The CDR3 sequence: CASSTGHVYGYTF. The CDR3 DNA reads TGTGCCAGTAGTACGGGACACGTCTATGGCTACACCTTC. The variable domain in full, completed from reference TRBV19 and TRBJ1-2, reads DGGITQSPKYLFRKEGQNVTLSCEQNLNHDAMYWYRQDPGQGLRLIYYSQIVNDFQKGDIAEGYSVSREKKESFPLTVTSAQKNPTAFYLCASSTGHVYGYTFGSGTRLTVV.

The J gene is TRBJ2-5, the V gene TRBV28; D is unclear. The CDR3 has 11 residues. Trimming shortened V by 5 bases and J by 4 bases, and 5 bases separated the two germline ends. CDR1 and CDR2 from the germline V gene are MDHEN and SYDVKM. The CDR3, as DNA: TGTGCCAGCAGTCACAGAGAGACCCAGTACTTC. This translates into CASSHRETQYF.

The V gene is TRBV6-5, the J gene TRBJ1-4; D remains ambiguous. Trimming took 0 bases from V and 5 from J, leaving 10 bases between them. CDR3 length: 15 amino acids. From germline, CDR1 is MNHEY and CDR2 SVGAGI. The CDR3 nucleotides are TGTGCCAGCAGTTACTCGGGCAGGACCAATGAAAAACTGTTTTTT. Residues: CASSYSGRTNEKLFF.

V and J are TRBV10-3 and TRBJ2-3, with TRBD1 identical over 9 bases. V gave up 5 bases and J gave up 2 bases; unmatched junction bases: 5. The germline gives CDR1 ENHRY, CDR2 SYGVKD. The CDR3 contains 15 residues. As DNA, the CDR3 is TGTGCCATCAGTCCGGGACAGGGAGCCACAGATACGCAGTATTTT. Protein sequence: CAISPGQGATDTQYF.

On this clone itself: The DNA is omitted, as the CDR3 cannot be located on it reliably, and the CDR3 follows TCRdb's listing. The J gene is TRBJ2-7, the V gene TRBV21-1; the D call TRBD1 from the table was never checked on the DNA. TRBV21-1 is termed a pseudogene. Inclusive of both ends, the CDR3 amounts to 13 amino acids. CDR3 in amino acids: CASVGQGNYEQYF.

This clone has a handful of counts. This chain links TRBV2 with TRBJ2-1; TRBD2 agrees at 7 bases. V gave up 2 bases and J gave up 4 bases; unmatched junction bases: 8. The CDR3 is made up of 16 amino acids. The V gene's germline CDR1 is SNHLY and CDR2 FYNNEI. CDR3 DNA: TGTGCCAGCAGTGAATTGGGAGGGCCACGATACAATGAGCAGTTCTTC. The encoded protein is CASSELGGPRYNEQFF.

The CDR3 region has the DNA TGTGCCAGCAGCTTGGCCCGGGGACAGGGGCTTTATCAGTTCTTC. Translating gives CASSLARGQGLYQFF. The rearrangement links TRBV7-9 to TRBJ2-1, with TRBD1 identical over 10 bases. Germline-derived CDR1 and CDR2 are SEHNR and FQNEAQ (reference sequence). The CDR3 has 15 amino acids. Trimming cost V 3 bases and J 13 bases; bases outside gene matches: 12.

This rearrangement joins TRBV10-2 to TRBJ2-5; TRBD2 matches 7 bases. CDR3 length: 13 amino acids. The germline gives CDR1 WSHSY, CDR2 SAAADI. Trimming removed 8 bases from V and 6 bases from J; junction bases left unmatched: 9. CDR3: CASSRLALQTQYF. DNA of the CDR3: TGCGCCAGCTCTCGACTAGCCTTGCAGACCCAGTACTTC.

The CDR3 nucleotides read TGTTCCACCCCTTCCGGGCAGGGCGGTCAGCCCCAGCATTTT. This codes for CSTPSGQGGQPQHF. The V call is TRBV7-9, the J call TRBJ1-5; tentative D call: TRBD1 (5 bases). This CDR3 spans 14 amino acids. CDR1 and CDR2 from the germline V gene are SEHNR and FQNEAQ (reference sequence).

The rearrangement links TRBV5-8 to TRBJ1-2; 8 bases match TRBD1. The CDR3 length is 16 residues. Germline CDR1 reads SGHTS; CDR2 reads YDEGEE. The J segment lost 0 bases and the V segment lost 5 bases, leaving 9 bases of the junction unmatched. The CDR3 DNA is TGTGCCAGCAGAGGACAGGGAGGGTTAGCTAACTATGGCTACACCTTC. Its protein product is CASRGQGGLANYGYTF.

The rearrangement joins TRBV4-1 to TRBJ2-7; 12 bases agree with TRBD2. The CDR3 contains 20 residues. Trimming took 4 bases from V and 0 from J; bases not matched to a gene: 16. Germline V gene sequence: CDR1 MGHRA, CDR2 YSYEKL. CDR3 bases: TGCGCCAGCAGCCCCCAGGGGACTAGCGGGTCTCCCCGGTACTCCTACGAGCAGTACTTC. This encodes CASSPQGTSGSPRYSYEQYF.

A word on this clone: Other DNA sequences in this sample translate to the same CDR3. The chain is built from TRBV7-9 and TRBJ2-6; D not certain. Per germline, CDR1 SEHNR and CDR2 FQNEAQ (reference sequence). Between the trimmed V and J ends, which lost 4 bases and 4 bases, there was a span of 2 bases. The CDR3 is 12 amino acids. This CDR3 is CASSSGANVLTF. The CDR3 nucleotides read TGTGCCAGCAGCTCCGGGGCCAACGTCCTGACTTTC. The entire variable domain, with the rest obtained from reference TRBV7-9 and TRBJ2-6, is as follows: DTGVSQNPRHKITKRGQNVTFRCDPISEHNRLYWYRQTLGQGPEFLTYFQNEAQLEKSRLLSDRFSAERPKGSFSTLEIQRTEQGDSAMYLCASSSGANVLTFGAGSRLTVL.

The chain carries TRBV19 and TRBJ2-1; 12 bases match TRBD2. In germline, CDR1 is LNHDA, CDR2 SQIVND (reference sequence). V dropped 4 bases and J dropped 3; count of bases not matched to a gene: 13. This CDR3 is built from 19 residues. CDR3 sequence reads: CASSTRSSGRGYYYNEQFF. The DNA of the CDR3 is TGTGCCAGTAGTACCCGTTCTAGCGGGAGGGGATATTACTACAATGAGCAGTTCTTC.

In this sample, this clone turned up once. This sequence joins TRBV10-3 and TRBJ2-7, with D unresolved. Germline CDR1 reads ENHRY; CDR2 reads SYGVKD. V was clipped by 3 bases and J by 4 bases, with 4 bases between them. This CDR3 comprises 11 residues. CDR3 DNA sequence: TGTGCCATCAGTGACAGATACGAGCAGTACTTC. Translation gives CAISDRYEQYF.

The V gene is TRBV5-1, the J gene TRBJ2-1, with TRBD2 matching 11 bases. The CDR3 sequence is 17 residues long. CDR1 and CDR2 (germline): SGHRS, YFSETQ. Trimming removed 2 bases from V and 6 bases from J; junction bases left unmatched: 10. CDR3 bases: TGCGCCAGCAGCTTCCTGGGTAGCGGGAGGGCCCTCAATGAGCAGTTCTTC. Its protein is CASSFLGSGRALNEQFF.

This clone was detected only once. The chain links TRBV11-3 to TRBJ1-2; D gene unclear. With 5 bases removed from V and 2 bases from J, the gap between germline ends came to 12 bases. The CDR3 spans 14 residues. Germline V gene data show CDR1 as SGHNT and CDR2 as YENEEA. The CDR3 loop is CASSAVRSNYGYTF. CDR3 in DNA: TGTGCCAGCAGCGCCGTCAGGAGCAACTATGGCTACACCTTC.

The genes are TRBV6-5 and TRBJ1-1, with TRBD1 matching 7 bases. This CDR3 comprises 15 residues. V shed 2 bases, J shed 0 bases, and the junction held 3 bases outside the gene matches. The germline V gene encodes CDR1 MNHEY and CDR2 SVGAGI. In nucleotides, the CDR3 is TGTGCCAGCAGTTACGGACAGGTAATGAACACTGAAGCTTTCTTT. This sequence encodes CASSYGQVMNTEAFF.

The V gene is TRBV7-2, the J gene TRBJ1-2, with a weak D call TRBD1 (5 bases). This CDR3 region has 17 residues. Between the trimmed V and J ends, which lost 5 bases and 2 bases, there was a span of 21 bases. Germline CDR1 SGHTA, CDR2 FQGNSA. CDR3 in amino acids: CASSPGPGRLNNYGYTF. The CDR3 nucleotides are TGTGCCAGCAGCCCGGGGCCAGGGCGGTTGAACAACTATGGCTACACCTTC.

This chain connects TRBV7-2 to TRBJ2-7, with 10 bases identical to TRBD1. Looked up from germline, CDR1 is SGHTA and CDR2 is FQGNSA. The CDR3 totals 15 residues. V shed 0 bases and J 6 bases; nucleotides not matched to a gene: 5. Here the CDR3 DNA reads TGTGCCAGCAGCTTAGCCCCGGGACAGGGGAGCGAGCAGTACTTC. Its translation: CASSLAPGQGSEQYF.

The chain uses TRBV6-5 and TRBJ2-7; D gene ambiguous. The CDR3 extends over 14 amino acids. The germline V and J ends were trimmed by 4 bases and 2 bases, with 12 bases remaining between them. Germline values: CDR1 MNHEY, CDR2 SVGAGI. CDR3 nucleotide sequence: TGTGCCAGCAGTTCGGTCTCCCGGGCCTACGAGCAGTACTTC. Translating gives CASSSVSRAYEQYF.

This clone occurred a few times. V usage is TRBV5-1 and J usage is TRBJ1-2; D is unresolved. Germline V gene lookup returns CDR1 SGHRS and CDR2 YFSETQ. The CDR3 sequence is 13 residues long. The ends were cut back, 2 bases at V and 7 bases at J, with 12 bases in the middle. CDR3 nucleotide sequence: TGCGCCAGCAGCTTCACGGGGATTGGTGGCTACACCTTC. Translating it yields CASSFTGIGGYTF.

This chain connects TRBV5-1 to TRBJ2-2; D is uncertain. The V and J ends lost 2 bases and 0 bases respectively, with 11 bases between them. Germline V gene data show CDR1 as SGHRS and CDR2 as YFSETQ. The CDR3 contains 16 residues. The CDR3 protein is CASSLPESSNTGELFF. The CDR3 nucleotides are TGCGCCAGCAGCTTACCCGAGTCATCGAACACCGGGGAGCTGTTTTTT.

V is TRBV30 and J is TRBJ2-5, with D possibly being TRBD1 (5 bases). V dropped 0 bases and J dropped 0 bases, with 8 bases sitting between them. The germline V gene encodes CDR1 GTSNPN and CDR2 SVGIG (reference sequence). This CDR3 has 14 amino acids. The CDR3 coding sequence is TGTGCCTGGAGTGTAGGGGCGTACCAAGAGACCCAGTACTTC. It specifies CAWSVGAYQETQYF.

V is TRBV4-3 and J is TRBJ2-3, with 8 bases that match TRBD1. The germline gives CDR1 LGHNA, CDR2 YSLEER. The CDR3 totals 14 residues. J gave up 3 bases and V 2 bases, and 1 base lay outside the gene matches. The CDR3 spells CASSQQGATDTQYF. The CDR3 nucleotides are TGCGCCAGCAGCCAACAGGGGGCAACAGATACGCAGTATTTT.

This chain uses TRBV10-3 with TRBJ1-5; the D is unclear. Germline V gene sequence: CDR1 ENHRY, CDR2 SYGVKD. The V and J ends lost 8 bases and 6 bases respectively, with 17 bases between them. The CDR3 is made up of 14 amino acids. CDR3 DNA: TGTGCCATCGCCGGAGCGGGGAGGAGTCAGCCCCAGCATTTT. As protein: CAIAGAGRSQPQHF.